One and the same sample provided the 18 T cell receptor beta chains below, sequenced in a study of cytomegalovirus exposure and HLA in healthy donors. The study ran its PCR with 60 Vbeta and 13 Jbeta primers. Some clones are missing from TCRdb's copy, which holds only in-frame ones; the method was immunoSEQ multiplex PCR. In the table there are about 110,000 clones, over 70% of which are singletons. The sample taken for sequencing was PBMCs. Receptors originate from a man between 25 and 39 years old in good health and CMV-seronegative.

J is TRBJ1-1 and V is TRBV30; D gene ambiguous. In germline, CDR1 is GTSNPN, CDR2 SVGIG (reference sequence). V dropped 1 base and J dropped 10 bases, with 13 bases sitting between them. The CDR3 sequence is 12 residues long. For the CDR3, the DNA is TGTGCCTGGAGTGGGGCCTATGACGGAGCTTTCTTT. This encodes CAWSGAYDGAFF. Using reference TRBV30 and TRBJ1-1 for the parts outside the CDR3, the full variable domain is SQTIHQWPATLVQPVGSPLSLECTVEGTSNPNLYWYRQAAGRGLQLLFYSVGIGQISSEVPQNLSASRPQDRQFILSSKKLLLSDSGFYLCAWSGAYDGAFFGQGTRLTVV.

The CDR3 region has the DNA TGTGCCAGCAGCGCTCGGGGGGACTACCGATACAATGAGCAGTTCTTC. The encoded protein is CASSARGDYRYNEQFF. This chain uses TRBV5-6 with TRBJ2-1; 7 positions agree with TRBD2. Losses at the gene ends were 4 bases for V and 4 bases for J; bases not matched to a gene: 11. The CDR3 is made up of 16 amino acids. Germline loops: CDR1 SGHDT, CDR2 YYEEEE.

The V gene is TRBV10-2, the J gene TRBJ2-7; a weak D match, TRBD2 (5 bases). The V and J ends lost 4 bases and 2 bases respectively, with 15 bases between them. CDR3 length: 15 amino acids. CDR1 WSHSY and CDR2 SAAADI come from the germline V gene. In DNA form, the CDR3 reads TGCGCCAGCAGTGCGGCTAGCCCTATCCCCTACGAGCAGTACTTC. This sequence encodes CASSAASPIPYEQYF.

CDR3 DNA: TGTGCTAGTGGTTTGGTAAAAGGTTTCGGGGGGACCTACAATGAGCAGTTCTTC. Protein sequence: CASGLVKGFGGTYNEQFF. This chain links TRBV12-5 with TRBJ2-1; 7 nucleotides match TRBD2. Germline-derived CDR1 and CDR2 are LGHNT and FRNRAP. The CDR3 extends over 18 amino acids. The trim removed 0 bases at V and 2 bases at J, leaving 10 bases unmatched. Full variable domain (remainder filled in from reference TRBV12-5 and TRBJ2-1): DARVTQTPRHKVTEMGQEVTMRCQPILGHNTVFWYRQTMMQGLELLAYFRNRAPLDDSGMPKDRFSAEMPDATLATLKIQPSEPRDSAVYFCASGLVKGFGGTYNEQFFGPGTRLTVL.

The CDR3 region has the DNA TGTGCCTGGAGTGTAACCCGGTACGAGCAGTACTTC. Amino acids: CAWSVTRYEQYF. The V gene is TRBV30, the J gene TRBJ2-7; D is uncertain. There are 12 residues in the CDR3. Germline values: CDR1 GTSNPN, CDR2 SVGIG (reference sequence). Trimming left V 0 bases short and J 4 bases short, with 7 bases between.

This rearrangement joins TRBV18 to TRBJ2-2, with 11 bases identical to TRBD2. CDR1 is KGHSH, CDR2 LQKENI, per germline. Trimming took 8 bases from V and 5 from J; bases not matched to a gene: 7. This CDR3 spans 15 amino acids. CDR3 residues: CASVLAGGYTGELFF. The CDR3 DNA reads TGTGCCAGCGTCCTAGCGGGAGGATATACCGGGGAGCTGTTTTTT.

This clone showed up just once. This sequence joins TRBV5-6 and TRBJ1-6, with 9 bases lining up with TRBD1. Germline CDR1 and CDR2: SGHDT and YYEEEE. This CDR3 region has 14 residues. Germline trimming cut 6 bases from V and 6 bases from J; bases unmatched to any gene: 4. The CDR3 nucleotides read TGTGCCAGCACCGTGGGACAGGGTAATTCACCCCTCCACTTT. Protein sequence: CASTVGQGNSPLHF. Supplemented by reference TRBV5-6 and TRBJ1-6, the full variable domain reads DAGVTQSPTHLIKTRGQQVTLRCSPKSGHDTVSWYQQALGQGPQFIFQYYEEEERQRGNFPDRFSGHQFPNYSSELNVNALLLGDSALYLCASTVGQGNSPLHFGNGTRLTVT.

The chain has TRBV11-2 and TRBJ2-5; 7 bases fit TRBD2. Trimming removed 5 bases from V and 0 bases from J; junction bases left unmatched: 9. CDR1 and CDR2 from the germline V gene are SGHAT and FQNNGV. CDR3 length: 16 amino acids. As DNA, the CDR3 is TGTGCCAGCAGCCGAGGCGCTAGCGGATACCAAGAGACCCAGTACTTC. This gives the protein CASSRGASGYQETQYF.

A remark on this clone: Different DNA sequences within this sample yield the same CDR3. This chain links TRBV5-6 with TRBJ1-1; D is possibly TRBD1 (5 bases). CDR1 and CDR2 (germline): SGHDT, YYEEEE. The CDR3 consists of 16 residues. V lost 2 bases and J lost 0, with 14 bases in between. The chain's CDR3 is CASSLRAGFMNTEAFF. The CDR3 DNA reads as TGTGCCAGCAGCTTAAGAGCAGGGTTTATGAACACTGAAGCTTTCTTT.

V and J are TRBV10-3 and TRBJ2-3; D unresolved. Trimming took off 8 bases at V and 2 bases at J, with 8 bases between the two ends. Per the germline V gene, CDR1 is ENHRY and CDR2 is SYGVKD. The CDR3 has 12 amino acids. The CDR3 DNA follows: TGTGCCATCTCGCAGGCCACAGATACGCAGTATTTT. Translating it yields CAISQATDTQYF.

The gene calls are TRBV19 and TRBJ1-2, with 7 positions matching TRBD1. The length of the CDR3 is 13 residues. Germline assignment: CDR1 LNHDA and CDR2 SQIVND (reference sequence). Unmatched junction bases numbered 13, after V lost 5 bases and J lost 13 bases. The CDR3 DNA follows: TGTGCCAGTAGTCTCCGGGACAGCCCTTCGTTCACCTTC. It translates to CASSLRDSPSFTF.

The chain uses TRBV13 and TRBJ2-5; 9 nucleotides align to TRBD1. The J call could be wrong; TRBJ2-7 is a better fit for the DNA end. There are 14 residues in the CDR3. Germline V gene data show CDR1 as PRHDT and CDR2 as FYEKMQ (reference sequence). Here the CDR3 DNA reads TGTGCCAGCACCTCAGGACAGGGGAGCTACGAGCAGTACTTC. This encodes CASTSGQGSYEQYF.

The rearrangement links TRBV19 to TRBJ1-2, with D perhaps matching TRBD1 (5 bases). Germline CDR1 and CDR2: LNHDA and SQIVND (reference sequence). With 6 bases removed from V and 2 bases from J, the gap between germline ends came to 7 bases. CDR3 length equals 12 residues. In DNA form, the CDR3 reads TGTGCCAGTAGGCCAGGGAACTATGGCTACACCTTC. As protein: CASRPGNYGYTF. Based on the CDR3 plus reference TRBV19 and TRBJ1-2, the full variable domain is DGGITQSPKYLFRKEGQNVTLSCEQNLNHDAMYWYRQDPGQGLRLIYYSQIVNDFQKGDIAEGYSVSREKKESFPLTVTSAQKNPTAFYLCASRPGNYGYTFGSGTRLTVV.

For the CDR3, the DNA is TGTGCCAGCAGCTTTTCGGTAGCCTCGAACACTGAAGCTTTCTTT. This encodes CASSFSVASNTEAFF. The chain recombines TRBV5-6 with TRBJ1-1, with D hard to call. Trimming cost V 2 bases and J 1 base, with 12 bases left between them. The CDR3 is made up of 15 amino acids. CDR1 and CDR2 from the germline V gene are SGHDT and YYEEEE.

The CDR3 is CASSTTGTGDYYGYTF. The CDR3 region has the DNA TGCGCCAGCAGTACTACCGGGACAGGGGATTACTATGGCTACACCTTC. This rearrangement joins TRBV10-2 to TRBJ1-2, with 10 bases aligning to TRBD1. With V trimmed by 5 bases and J by 3 bases, 9 bases remained unmatched. Germline lookup yields CDR1 WSHSY and CDR2 SAAADI. The CDR3 spans 16 residues.

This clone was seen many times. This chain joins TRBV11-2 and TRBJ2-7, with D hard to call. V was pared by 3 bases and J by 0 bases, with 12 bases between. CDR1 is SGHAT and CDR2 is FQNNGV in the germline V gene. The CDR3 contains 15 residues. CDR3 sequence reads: CASSFAVGPSYEQYF. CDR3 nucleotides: TGTGCCAGCAGCTTTGCTGTGGGCCCCTCCTACGAGCAGTACTTC.

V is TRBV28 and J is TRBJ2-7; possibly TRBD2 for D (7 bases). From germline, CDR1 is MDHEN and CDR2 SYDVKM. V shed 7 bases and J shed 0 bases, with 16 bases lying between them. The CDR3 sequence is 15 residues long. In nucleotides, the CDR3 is TGTGCCAGCACCCGGGGGGCCAGCCGCTCCTACGAGCAGTACTTC. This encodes CASTRGASRSYEQYF. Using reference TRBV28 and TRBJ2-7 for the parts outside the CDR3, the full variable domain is DVKVTQSSRYLVKRTGEKVFLECVQDMDHENMFWYRQDPGLGLRLIYFSYDVKMKEKGDIPEGYSVSREKKERFSLILESASTNQTSMYLCASTRGASRSYEQYFGPGTRLTVT.

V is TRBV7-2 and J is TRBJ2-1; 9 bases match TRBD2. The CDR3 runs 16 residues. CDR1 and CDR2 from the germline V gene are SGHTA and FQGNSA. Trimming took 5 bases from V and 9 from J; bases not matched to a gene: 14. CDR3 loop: CASSPTEAGGLFEQFF. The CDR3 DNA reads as TGTGCCAGCAGCCCCACGGAGGCGGGAGGGTTGTTTGAGCAGTTCTTC.